Listed below are T cell receptor beta chains from one sample, sequenced in a study of T cell responses to AZD1222 COVID-19 vaccine. Some clones are missing from TCRdb's copy, which holds only in-frame ones; the method was immunoSEQ multiplex PCR. The sample gives some 180,000 clones, roughly nine tenths of which show up once; over 1.5% is in the top ten. This material consisted of peripheral blood, taken 28 days after the second AZD1222 dose. These receptors were taken from an adult who received the AZD1222 COVID-19 vaccine. Both conserved end residues are part of each CDR3. The D gene is left open where the match is weak. Clone size appears in some rows only: once, few, many, or a class for an expanded clone.

abundance	j_gene	d_gene	v_gene	CDR3nt	CDR3aa
NA	TRBJ1-2	NA	TRBV5-1	TGCGCCAGCAGCTTGGCCAGGGCAGGTACCTCCAATGGCTACACCTTC	CASSLARAGTSNGYTF
once	TRBJ2-3	TRBD2	TRBV2	TGTGCCAGCCGCCAGCGGGGCTCACAAGATACGCAGTATTTT	CASRQRGSQDTQYF
NA	TRBJ2-1	NA	TRBV5-6	TGTGCCAGCAGCCCACTGGTAGGGGCTACGTTGGGTGAGCAGTTCTTC	CASSPLVGATLGEQFF
NA	TRBJ1-1	NA	TRBV24-1	TGTGCCACCAGTGATTTGAAGTTAACCAACACTGAAGCTTTCTTT	CATSDLKLTNTEAFF
NA	TRBJ2-4	NA	TRBV4-2	TGTGCCAGCAGCCAAGCAGGTCAGGGGGGAAACATTCAGTACTTC	CASSQAGQGGNIQYF
NA	TRBJ2-1	NA	TRBV5-1	TGCGCCAGCAGCTCTGGAGGACCAAACAATGAGCAGTTCTTC	CASSSGGPNNEQFF
NA	TRBJ2-1	TRBD1	TRBV29-1	TGCAGCGTTGAAGCCCCGGGGGACAGGGTCGTATCCTACAATGAGCAGTTCTTC	CSVEAPGDRVVSYNEQFF
NA	TRBJ1-6	TRBD1	TRBV6-2/TRBV6-3	TGTGCCAGCAGTTACTACATACAGGGGTTTAGTTCACCCCTCCACTTT	CASSYYIQGFSSPLHF
NA	TRBJ1-1	NA	TRBV13	TGTGCCAGCAGCTCAAGACAGAACACTGAAGCTTTCTTT	CASSSRQNTEAFF
NA	TRBJ2-2	TRBD2	TRBV5-1	TGCGCCAGCAGCTTGGGTAGCGGGAGCTACACCGGGGAGCTGTTTTTT	CASSLGSGSYTGELFF
NA	TRBJ1-5	NA	TRBV6-6	TGTGCCAGCAGTTTCAAAAATCAGCCCCAGCATTTT	CASSFKNQPQHF
NA	TRBJ2-3	NA	TRBV27	TGTGCCAGCAGTTTATGGGCCAGGAGAAGCACAGATACGCAGTATTTT	CASSLWARRSTDTQYF
NA	TRBJ1-3	NA	TRBV5-6	TGTGCCAGCAGCTTCGTCCGAGGAGGGTTGGGAAACACCATATATTTT	CASSFVRGGLGNTIYF
once	TRBJ1-5	NA	TRBV7-3	TGTGCCAGCAGTGGCCCCTGGGGCAATCAGCCCCAGCATTTT	CASSGPWGNQPQHF
NA	TRBJ1-2	NA	TRBV11-2	TGTGCCAGCAGCTCGGGACCGCCGACCTATGGCTACACCTTC	CASSSGPPTYGYTF
NA	TRBJ2-7	NA	TRBV5-1	TGCGCCAGCAGCGATGGAGGCGGGGGCGCGTGGAGCGAGCAGTACTTC	CASSDGGGGAWSEQYF
NA	TRBJ2-5	NA	TRBV7-9	TGTGCCAGCAGCCCCGGGACTTACCAAGAGACCCAGTACTTC	CASSPGTYQETQYF
NA	TRBJ2-2	NA	TRBV20-1	TGCAGTGCTAGAAGGACCGGGGAGCTGTTTTTT	CSARRTGELFF
NA	TRBJ1-4	NA	TRBV29-1	TGCAGCGTTTCAGAAGCAACTAATGAAAAACTGTTTTTT	CSVSEATNEKLFF
few	TRBJ1-1	NA	TRBV2	TGTGCCAGCAGTGAAGTCTTTTCCGCGAACACTGAAGCTTTCTTT	CASSEVFSANTEAFF
NA	TRBJ1-2	NA	TRBV19	TGTGCCAGTACCCCCGGGCCCCACTATGGCTACACCTTC	CASTPGPHYGYTF
NA	TRBJ2-7	NA	TRBV18	TGTGCCAGCTCACCTACTCGGGACACCTACGAGCAGTACTTC	CASSPTRDTYEQYF
NA	TRBJ2-7	TRBD2	TRBV19	TGTGCCAGTAGACGGACTAGCGGACTATACGAGCAGTACTTC	CASRRTSGLYEQYF
NA	TRBJ2-7	TRBD2	TRBV2	TGTGCCAGTACTCCCGTGACAACTAGCGGGAGGAACTTC	CASTPVTTSGRNF
NA	TRBJ1-5	NA	TRBV6-2/TRBV6-3	TGTGCCAGCAGTTTTTCCTCGAGGGTACAGCCCCAGCATTTT	CASSFSSRVQPQHF
NA	TRBJ2-1	TRBD1	TRBV10-1	TGCGCCAGCAGCTACAACCGGGACAGGGGGCTCAATGAGCAGTTCTTC	CASSYNRDRGLNEQFF
NA	TRBJ2-7	NA	TRBV21-1	TGCCGGACCTCCTACGAGCAGTACTTC	CRTSYEQYF
NA	TRBJ2-1	NA	TRBV3-1/TRBV3-2	TGTGCCAGCACCCGGCAGAGGATGGACAATGAGCAGTTCTTC	CASTRQRMDNEQFF
NA	TRBJ1-5	NA	TRBV15	TGTGCCACCAGCAGAGGGGGTCGACACCATAGCAATCAGCCCCAGCATTTT	CATSRGGRHHSNQPQHF
NA	TRBJ2-7	NA	TRBV4-1	TGCGCCAGCAGCCAAGGAGGAGGGTCCGAGCAGTACTTC	CASSQGGGSEQYF
NA	TRBJ2-1	NA	TRBV4-1	TGCGCCAGCAGCCAAGTGGCACAGGGAAGAAGGCAGTTCTTC	CASSQVAQGRRQFF
NA	TRBJ2-5	TRBD1	TRBV7-3	TGTGCCAGCAGCCGATACGGACAGGGAGCAGGTTTGGAGACCCAGTACTTC	CASSRYGQGAGLETQYF
NA	TRBJ1-4	TRBD1	TRBV5-8	TGTGCCAGCAGCTTGGGGGACAGTAATGAAAAACTGTTTTTT	CASSLGDSNEKLFF
NA	TRBJ2-1	TRBD1	TRBV9	TGTGCCAGCAGCACAGATCGGACAGGCTGGGGCAATGAGCAGTTCTTC	CASSTDRTGWGNEQFF
NA	TRBJ2-1	NA	TRBV30	TGTGCCTGGTCCCACTCCTACAATGAGCAGTTCTTC	CAWSHSYNEQFF
NA	TRBJ1-5	NA	TRBV2	TGTGCCAGCAGGTGGGACACCACTAGCAATCAGCCCCAGCATTTT	CASRWDTTSNQPQHF
NA	TRBJ1-1	NA	TRBV11-1	TGTGCCAGCACCGAAGCCCTATGGTATGGCACTGAAGCTTTCTTT	CASTEALWYGTEAFF
NA	TRBJ2-5	NA	TRBV7-7	TGTGCTAGCAGCTCCCTCCGCGGTGGGGGGACCCAGTACTTC	CASSSLRGGGTQYF
NA	TRBJ2-7	TRBD2	TRBV4-1	TGCGCCAGCAGCCATTCGGGAGGGTCCTACGAGCAGTACTTC	CASSHSGGSYEQYF
NA	TRBJ1-4	NA	TRBV11-2	TGTGCCAGCAGGTCTTACAGGGAGGGAGCTAATGAAAAACTGTTTTTT	CASRSYREGANEKLFF
few	TRBJ1-5	TRBD1	TRBV9	TGTGCCAGCAGCGTAGGGACAGGGGCTAATCAGCCCCAGCATTTT	CASSVGTGANQPQHF
NA	TRBJ1-2	NA	TRBV29-1	TGCAGCGTCGAAAGCTGGGGGGGGGAAAACTATGGCTACACCTTC	CSVESWGGENYGYTF
NA	TRBJ2-7	NA	TRBV5-1	TGCGCCAGCAGCTTGCGCACCGGAGGCACCTACGAGCAGTACTTC	CASSLRTGGTYEQYF
NA	TRBJ2-7	TRBD1	TRBV5-1	TGCGCCAGCAGCTGGGGGACAGGGCCCGTTGAGCAGTACTTC	CASSWGTGPVEQYF
once	TRBJ2-7	NA	TRBV11-1	TGTGCCAGCAGTTATTCCGGCAGGGAGCAGTACTTC	CASSYSGREQYF
NA	TRBJ2-7	TRBD2	TRBV5-1	TGCGCCAGCAGCCGCCCCTCTAGCGGGAGGACGGGCTACGAGCAGTACTTC	CASSRPSSGRTGYEQYF
NA	TRBJ2-1	NA	TRBV27	TGTGCCAGCAGTTTGAGGCAGGGAGTATACATTGAGCAGTTCTTC	CASSLRQGVYIEQFF
once	TRBJ2-1	NA	TRBV7-2	TGTGCCAGCAGGAAATACAATGAGCAGTTCTTC	CASRKYNEQFF
NA	TRBJ1-2	TRBD1	TRBV5-6	TGTGCCAGCAGCTCCCTGAGGGCAGGGGGGATTTATGGCTACACCTTC	CASSSLRAGGIYGYTF
NA	TRBJ2-1	NA	TRBV12-3/TRBV12-4	TGTGCCAGCAGTTTGCGGATGTACAATGAGCAGTTCTTC	CASSLRMYNEQFF
NA	TRBJ2-7	TRBD2	TRBV5-1	TGCGCCAGCAGCCTGAGGGCAGTAACTAGCGGGAGGGCCTACGAGCAGTACTTC	CASSLRAVTSGRAYEQYF
NA	TRBJ1-1	NA	TRBV9	TGTGCCAGCAGCGTAGTTCCGGGACAGAACACTGAAGCTTTCTTT	CASSVVPGQNTEAFF
NA	TRBJ1-1	NA	TRBV19	TGTGCCAGTAGTATGGCAGGGCTCACTGAAGCTTTCTTT	CASSMAGLTEAFF
NA	TRBJ2-1	NA	TRBV11-3	TGTGCCAGCAGCTTAGGTGGCTCCTACAATGAGCAGTTCTTC	CASSLGGSYNEQFF
NA	TRBJ1-5	NA	TRBV6-1	TGTGCCAGCAGTGAAGCTGGAGGGTGGGGCAATCAGCCCCAGCATTTT	CASSEAGGWGNQPQHF
once	TRBJ1-1	NA	TRBV7-3	TGTGCCAGCAGCTTTGAGGGAAACACTGAAGCTTTCTTT	CASSFEGNTEAFF
NA	TRBJ1-2	TRBD1	TRBV5-1	TGCGCCAGCAGCTTACAGGGGAGGGACGGGGGCTACACCTTC	CASSLQGRDGGYTF